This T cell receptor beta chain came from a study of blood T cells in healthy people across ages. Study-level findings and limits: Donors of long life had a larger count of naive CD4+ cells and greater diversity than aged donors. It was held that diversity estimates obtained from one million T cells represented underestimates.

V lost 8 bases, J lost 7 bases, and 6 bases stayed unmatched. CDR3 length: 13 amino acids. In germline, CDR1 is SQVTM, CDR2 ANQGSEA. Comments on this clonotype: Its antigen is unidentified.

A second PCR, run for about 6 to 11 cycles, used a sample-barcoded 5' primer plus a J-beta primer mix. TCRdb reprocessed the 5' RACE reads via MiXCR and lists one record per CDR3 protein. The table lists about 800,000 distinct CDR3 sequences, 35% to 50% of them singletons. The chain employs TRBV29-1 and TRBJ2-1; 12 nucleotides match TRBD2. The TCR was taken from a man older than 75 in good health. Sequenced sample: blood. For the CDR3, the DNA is TGCAGCCTAGCGGGAGGGCCTGGGAATGAGCAGTTCTTC. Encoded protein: CSLAGGPGNEQFF.